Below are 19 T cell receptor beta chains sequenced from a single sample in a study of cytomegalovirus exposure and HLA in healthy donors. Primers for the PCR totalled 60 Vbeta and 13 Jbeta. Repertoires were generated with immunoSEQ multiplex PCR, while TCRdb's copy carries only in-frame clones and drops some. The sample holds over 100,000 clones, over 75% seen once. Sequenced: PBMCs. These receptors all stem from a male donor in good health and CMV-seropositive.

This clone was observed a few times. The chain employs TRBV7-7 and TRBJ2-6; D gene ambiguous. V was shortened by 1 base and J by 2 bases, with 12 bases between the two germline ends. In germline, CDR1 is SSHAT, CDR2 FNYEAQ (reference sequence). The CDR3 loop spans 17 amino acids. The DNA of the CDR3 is TGTGCCAGCAGCTTAGGGTTCTTAGTTGCTGGGGCCAACGTCCTGACTTTC. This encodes CASSLGFLVAGANVLTF.

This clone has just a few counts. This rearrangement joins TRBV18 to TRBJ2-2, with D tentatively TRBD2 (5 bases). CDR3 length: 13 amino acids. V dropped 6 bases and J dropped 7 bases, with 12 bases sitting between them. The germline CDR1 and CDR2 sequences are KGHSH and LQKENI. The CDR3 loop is CASSQFGGGELFF. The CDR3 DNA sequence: TGTGCCAGCTCCCAATTTGGAGGCGGGGAGCTGTTTTTT.

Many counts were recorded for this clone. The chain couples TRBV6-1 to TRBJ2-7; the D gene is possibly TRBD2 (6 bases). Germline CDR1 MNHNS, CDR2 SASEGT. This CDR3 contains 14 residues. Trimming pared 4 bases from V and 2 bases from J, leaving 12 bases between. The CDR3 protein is CASSGNWGAYEQYF. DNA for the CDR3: TGTGCCAGCAGTGGTAATTGGGGGGCCTACGAGCAGTACTTC.

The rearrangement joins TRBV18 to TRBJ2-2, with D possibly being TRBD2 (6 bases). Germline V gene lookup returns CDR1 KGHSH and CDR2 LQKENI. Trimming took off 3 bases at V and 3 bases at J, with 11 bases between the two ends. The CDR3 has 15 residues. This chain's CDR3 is CASSPLIADTGELFF. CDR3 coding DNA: TGTGCCAGCTCACCTTTGATAGCGGACACCGGGGAGCTGTTTTTT.

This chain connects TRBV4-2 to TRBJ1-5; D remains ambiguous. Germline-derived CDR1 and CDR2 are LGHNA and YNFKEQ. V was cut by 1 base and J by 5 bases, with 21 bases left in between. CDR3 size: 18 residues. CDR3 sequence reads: CASSQVGIGATSDQPQHF. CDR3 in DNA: TGTGCCAGCAGCCAAGTCGGGATTGGCGCGACAAGCGATCAGCCCCAGCATTTT.

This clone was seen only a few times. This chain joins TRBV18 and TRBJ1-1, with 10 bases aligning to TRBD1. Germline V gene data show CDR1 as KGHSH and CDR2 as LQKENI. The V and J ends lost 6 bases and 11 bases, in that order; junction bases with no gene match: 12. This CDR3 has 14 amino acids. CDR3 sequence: CASSPSDRGQGAFF. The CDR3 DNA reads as TGTGCCAGCTCGCCCAGCGACAGGGGGCAAGGGGCTTTCTTT.

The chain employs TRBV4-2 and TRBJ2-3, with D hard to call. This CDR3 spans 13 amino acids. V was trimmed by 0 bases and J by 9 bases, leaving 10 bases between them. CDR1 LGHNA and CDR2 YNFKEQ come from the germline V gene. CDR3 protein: CASSQDRSGTQYF. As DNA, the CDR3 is TGTGCCAGCAGCCAAGACCGGAGTGGGACGCAGTATTTT.

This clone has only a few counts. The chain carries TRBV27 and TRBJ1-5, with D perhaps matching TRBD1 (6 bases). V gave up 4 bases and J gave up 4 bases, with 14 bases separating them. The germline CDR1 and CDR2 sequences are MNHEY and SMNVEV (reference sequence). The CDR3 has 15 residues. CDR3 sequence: CASSSHTGPNQPQHF. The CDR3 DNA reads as TGTGCCAGCAGTTCCCATACAGGGCCTAATCAGCCCCAGCATTTT.

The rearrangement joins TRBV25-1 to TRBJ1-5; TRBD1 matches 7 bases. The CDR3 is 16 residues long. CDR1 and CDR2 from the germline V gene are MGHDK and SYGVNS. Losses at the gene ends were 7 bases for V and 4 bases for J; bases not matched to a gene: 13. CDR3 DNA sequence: TGTGCCAGCAAAGTAAACTTCGGGACAGCTAATCAGCCCCAGCATTTT. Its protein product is CASKVNFGTANQPQHF.

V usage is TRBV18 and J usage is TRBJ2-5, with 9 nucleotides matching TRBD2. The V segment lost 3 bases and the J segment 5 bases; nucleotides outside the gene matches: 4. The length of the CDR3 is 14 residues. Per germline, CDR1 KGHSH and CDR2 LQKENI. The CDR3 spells CASSPSSGMETQYF. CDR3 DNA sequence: TGTGCCAGCTCACCTTCTAGCGGGATGGAGACCCAGTACTTC.

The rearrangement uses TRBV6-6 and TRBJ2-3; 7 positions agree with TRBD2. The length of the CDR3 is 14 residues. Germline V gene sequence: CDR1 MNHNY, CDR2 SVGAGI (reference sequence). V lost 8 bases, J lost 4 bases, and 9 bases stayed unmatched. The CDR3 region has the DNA TGTGCCAGCGACGGAAGCGGGGTGGCAGATACGCAGTATTTT. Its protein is CASDGSGVADTQYF.

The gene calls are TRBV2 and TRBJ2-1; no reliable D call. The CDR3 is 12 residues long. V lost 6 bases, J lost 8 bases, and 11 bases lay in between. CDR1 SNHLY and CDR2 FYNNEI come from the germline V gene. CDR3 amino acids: CASSPNSDEQFF. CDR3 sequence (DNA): TGTGCCAGCAGCCCCAACAGTGATGAGCAGTTCTTC.

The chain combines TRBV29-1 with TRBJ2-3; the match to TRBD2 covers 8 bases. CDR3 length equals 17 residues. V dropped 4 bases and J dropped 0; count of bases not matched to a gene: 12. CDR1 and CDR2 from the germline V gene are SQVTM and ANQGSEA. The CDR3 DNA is TGCAGCGTTGGCCATCGGGGGGGCGGCGTGAGCACAGATACGCAGTATTTT. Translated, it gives CSVGHRGGGVSTDTQYF.

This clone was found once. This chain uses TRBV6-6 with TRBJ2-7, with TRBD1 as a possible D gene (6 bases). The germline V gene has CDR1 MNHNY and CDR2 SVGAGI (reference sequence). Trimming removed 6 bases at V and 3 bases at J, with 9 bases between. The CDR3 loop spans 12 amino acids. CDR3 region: CASRQQGYEQYF. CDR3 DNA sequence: TGTGCCAGCAGACAACAGGGCTACGAGCAGTACTTC.

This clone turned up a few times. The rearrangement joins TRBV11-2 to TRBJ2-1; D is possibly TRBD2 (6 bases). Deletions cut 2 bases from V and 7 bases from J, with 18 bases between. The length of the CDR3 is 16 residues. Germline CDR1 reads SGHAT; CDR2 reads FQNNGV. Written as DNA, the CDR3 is TGTGCCAGCAGCTTAATCCAAGGAGCGGGTAGGAATGAGCAGTTCTTC. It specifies CASSLIQGAGRNEQFF.

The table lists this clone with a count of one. CDR3 protein: CASSIVTGNTEAFF. The CDR3, as DNA: TGTGCCAGTAGTATAGTGACGGGTAACACTGAAGCTTTCTTT. The rearrangement joins TRBV19 to TRBJ1-1; D remains ambiguous. This CDR3 has 14 amino acids. Trimming pared 1 base from V and 2 bases from J, leaving 8 bases between. The V gene's germline CDR1 is LNHDA and CDR2 SQIVND (reference sequence).

The CDR3: CASIRTSGSPGELFF. CDR3 nucleotides: TGTGCCAGCATAAGGACTAGCGGGAGCCCCGGGGAGCTGTTTTTT. The J gene is TRBJ2-2, the V gene TRBV2, with 13 positions matching TRBD2. Germline assignment: CDR1 SNHLY and CDR2 FYNNEI. After removal of 7 bases from V and 6 bases from J, the junction contained 5 bases not matched to a gene. This CDR3 comprises 15 residues.

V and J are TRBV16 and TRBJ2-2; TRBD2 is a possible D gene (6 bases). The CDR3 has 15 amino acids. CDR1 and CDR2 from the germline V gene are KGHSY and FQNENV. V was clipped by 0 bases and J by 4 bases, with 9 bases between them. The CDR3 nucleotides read TGTGCCAGCAGCCAATCCCGGAGGGGCACCGGGGAGCTGTTTTTT. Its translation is CASSQSRRGTGELFF.

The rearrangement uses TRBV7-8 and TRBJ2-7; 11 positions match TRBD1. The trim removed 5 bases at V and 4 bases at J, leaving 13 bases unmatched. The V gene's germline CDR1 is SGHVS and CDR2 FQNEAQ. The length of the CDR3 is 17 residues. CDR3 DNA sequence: TGTGCCAGCAGCCTACATCTCGGGACAGGGGGGAAGTACGAGCAGTACTTC. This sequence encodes CASSLHLGTGGKYEQYF.